Below, 13 T cell receptor beta chains from the same sample are listed, as sequenced in a study of blood T cell repertoires in COVID-19. The protocol was immunoSEQ multiplex PCR, while the TCRdb copy is restricted to in-frame clones and leaves out a portion. The sample lists some 330,000 clones; roughly four fifths were seen once. The sequenced material came from PBMCs or T cells enriched from blood (not recorded which). Every receptor here comes from a woman between 50 and 59 years old who had recovered from COVID-19.

The chain links TRBV11-2 to TRBJ1-1, with a tentative D call TRBD1 (5 bases). Trimming pared 3 bases from V and 4 bases from J, leaving 12 bases between. Germline V gives CDR1 SGHAT, CDR2 FQNNGV. This CDR3 has 14 residues. CDR3 DNA: TGTGCCAGCAGCTTGGAGACAGTGGCCACTGAAGCTTTCTTT. Residues: CASSLETVATEAFF.

The J gene is TRBJ1-3, the V gene TRBV11-3; 7 bases map to TRBD1. CDR1 is SGHNT, CDR2 YENEEA, per germline. After removal of 5 bases from V and 0 bases from J, the junction contained 7 bases not matched to a gene. The CDR3 has 16 amino acids. The CDR3 protein is CASSTGTASSGNTIYF. Here the CDR3 DNA reads TGTGCCAGCAGCACGGGGACAGCGAGCTCTGGAAACACCATATATTTT.

V usage is TRBV6-1 and J usage is TRBJ1-5; D is uncertain. The CDR3 contains 13 residues. Deletions cut 1 base from V and 5 bases from J, with 6 bases between. CDR1 and CDR2 from the germline V gene are MNHNS and SASEGT. This CDR3 reads CASSEVGYQPQHF. The CDR3, as DNA: TGTGCCAGCAGTGAAGTCGGGTATCAGCCCCAGCATTTT.

The chain is built from TRBV18 and TRBJ2-3, with 9 bases matching TRBD1. The CDR3 has 15 amino acids. Per the germline V gene, CDR1 is KGHSH and CDR2 is LQKENI. V shed 5 bases, J shed 2 bases, and the junction held 5 bases outside the gene matches. As DNA, the CDR3 is TGTGCCAGCTCAGGGACAGGGAAAAACACAGATACGCAGTATTTT. Its protein product is CASSGTGKNTDTQYF.

The table lists this clone with a few counts. This rearrangement joins TRBV30 to TRBJ1-2, with D uncertain. The CDR3 totals 15 residues. The V gene lost 1 base and the J gene lost 4 bases, with 16 bases spanning the gap. The V gene's germline CDR1 is GTSNPN and CDR2 SVGIG (reference sequence). The DNA for the CDR3 is TGTGCCTGGAGTGGATTGGGAGGAGGAGGCTATGGCTACACCTTC. This sequence encodes CAWSGLGGGGYGYTF.

CDR3 sequence: CASTYTFNSPLHF. The DNA of the CDR3 is TGTGCCAGCACCTATACCTTTAATTCACCCCTCCACTTT. This sequence joins TRBV7-2 and TRBJ1-6; D ambiguous. Trimming took off 7 bases at V and 6 bases at J, with 10 bases between the two ends. Germline V CDR1 and CDR2: SGHTA, FQGNSA. This CDR3 comprises 13 residues.

The chain has TRBV6-5 and TRBJ2-5, with a possible D match to TRBD1 (5 bases). CDR3 length: 15 residues. Trimming removed 6 bases from V and 1 base from J, with 15 bases in between. Germline lookup yields CDR1 MNHEY and CDR2 SVGAGI. The CDR3 region has the DNA TGTGCCAGCAGGACGGACATGAAATTCCAAGAGACCCAGTACTTC. Translation: CASRTDMKFQETQYF.

The chain combines TRBV5-8 with TRBJ2-5, with 12 positions matching TRBD1. The CDR3 runs to 17 residues. With V trimmed by 4 bases and J by 6 bases, 13 bases remained unmatched. Germline values: CDR1 SGHTS, CDR2 YDEGEE. The CDR3: CASSETGTGGESQTQYF. In DNA, the CDR3 is TGTGCCAGCAGCGAAACCGGGACAGGGGGCGAGAGTCAGACCCAGTACTTC.

CDR3 in amino acids: CASDRGGYSYEQYF. CDR3 nucleotide sequence: TGTGCCAGCGACCGCGGAGGTTACTCCTACGAGCAGTACTTC. The V and J genes are TRBV5-5 and TRBJ2-7, with a possible D match to TRBD2 (5 bases). This CDR3 is built from 14 residues. CDR1 is SGHKS and CDR2 is YYEKEE in the germline V gene (reference sequence). The V end lost 7 bases, the J end lost 0 bases, and 14 bases lay between the germline ends.

V gene TRBV2 combines with J gene TRBJ2-1; possibly TRBD2 for D (7 bases). The CDR3 covers 15 residues. The germline V and J ends were trimmed by 1 base and 7 bases, with 14 bases remaining between them. CDR1 and CDR2 (germline): SNHLY, FYNNEI. In DNA, the CDR3 is TGTGCCAGCAGTGAAGTTAGGGGGGGGGATAATGAGCAGTTCTTC. It translates to CASSEVRGGDNEQFF. Full variable domain (rest looked up from reference TRBV2 and TRBJ2-1): EPEVTQTPSHQVTQMGQEVILRCVPISNHLYFYWYRQILGQKVEFLVSFYNNEISEKSEIFDDQFSVERPDGSNFTLKIRSTKLEDSAMYFCASSEVRGGDNEQFFGPGTRLTVL.

The V gene is TRBV4-3, the J gene TRBJ2-6; TRBD2 is a possible D gene (5 bases). With 0 bases removed from V and 2 bases from J, the gap between germline ends came to 11 bases. The CDR3 is made up of 17 amino acids. Germline assignment: CDR1 LGHNA and CDR2 YSLEER. As DNA, the CDR3 is TGCGCCAGCAGCCAAGATATCGGGAAAGCTGGGGCCAACGTCCTGACTTTC. This gives the protein CASSQDIGKAGANVLTF.

The chain couples TRBV18 to TRBJ2-3; D is ambiguous. This CDR3 has 12 residues. V was pared by 3 bases and J by 3 bases, with 4 bases between. Germline V gene data show CDR1 as KGHSH and CDR2 as LQKENI. CDR3 amino acids: CASSPETDTQYF. CDR3 coding DNA: TGTGCCAGCTCACCTGAGACAGATACGCAGTATTTT. The full variable domain, its missing parts supplied by reference TRBV18 and TRBJ2-3, is NAGVMQNPRHLVRRRGQEARLRCSPMKGHSHVYWYRQLPEEGLKFMVYLQKENIIDESGMPKERFSAEFPKEGPSILRIQQVVRGDSAAYFCASSPETDTQYFGPGTRLTVL.

The V and J genes are TRBV3-1 (or the pseudogene TRBV3-2) and TRBJ2-1, with 7 bases that match TRBD2. The ends lost 8 bases at V and 0 bases at J; junction bases unmatched: 13. This CDR3 comprises 17 residues. Germline assignment: CDR1 LGHDT and CDR2 YNNKEL (reference sequence). The CDR3 is CASGPAVGGSSYNEQFF. In nucleotides, the CDR3 is TGTGCCAGCGGGCCTGCCGTGGGCGGGAGCTCCTACAATGAGCAGTTCTTC.